This TCR beta chain was retrieved from a study of T cells in pancreatic ductal adenocarcinoma. Study-wide points: Results skew toward the minority of patients with early-stage disease.

The CDR3 loop spans 13 amino acids. The V end lost 3 bases, the J end lost 6 bases, and 11 bases lay between the germline ends. Germline lookup yields CDR1 SGHDT and CDR2 YYEEEE. Selected pancreatic ductal adenocarcinoma patients had undergone surgery without neoadjuvant therapy. Generated by immunoSEQ multiplex PCR, the TCRdb table keeps only in-frame clones and is missing some. The repertoire holds 100,000 or so clones, around 96% seen once, with about 3.4% in the top ten. Turning to this clone: Its specificity is not known.

Sequenced: PBMCs. This TCR was recovered from a human donor with pancreatic ductal adenocarcinoma. V usage is TRBV5-6 and J usage is TRBJ2-3; D call uncertain. The CDR3 reads CASSSGVKDTQYF. The DNA for the CDR3 is TGTGCCAGCAGCTCTGGAGTAAAGGATACGCAGTATTTT.